Here is one TCR beta chain with its context. The antigen is unknown. This specimen belongs to a study of T cell responses to AZD1222 COVID-19 vaccine. Overall study results and limits: Repertoires were sampled only after the peak T cell response. Reportedly, nearly half of unique spike TCRs recognized epitopes outside B.1.351/B.1.1.7 mutations. Donors were mostly white British, more females; clonal diversity possibly underestimated. CD4 TCRs associated with vaccination spanned spike, dominating at 160-218 and 743-854.

Here immunoSEQ multiplex PCR was the method, and the copy in TCRdb shows in-frame clones only, minus some. The table records roughly 110,000 clones, nearly 90% of them present only once. V shed 3 bases and J 6 bases; nucleotides not matched to a gene: 2. This CDR3 is built from 16 residues. Germline values: CDR1 LNHDA, CDR2 SQIVND (reference sequence). The chain recombines TRBV19 with TRBJ2-2, with 15 bases fitting TRBD2. Sample: peripheral blood, taken 28 days after the second AZD1222 dose. The clonotype was recovered from an adult who received the AZD1222 COVID-19 vaccine. CDR3 DNA sequence: TGTGCCAGTAGTATGAGGACTAGCGGGGGGGCCGGGGAGCTGTTTTTT. Translation gives CASSMRTSGGAGELFF.